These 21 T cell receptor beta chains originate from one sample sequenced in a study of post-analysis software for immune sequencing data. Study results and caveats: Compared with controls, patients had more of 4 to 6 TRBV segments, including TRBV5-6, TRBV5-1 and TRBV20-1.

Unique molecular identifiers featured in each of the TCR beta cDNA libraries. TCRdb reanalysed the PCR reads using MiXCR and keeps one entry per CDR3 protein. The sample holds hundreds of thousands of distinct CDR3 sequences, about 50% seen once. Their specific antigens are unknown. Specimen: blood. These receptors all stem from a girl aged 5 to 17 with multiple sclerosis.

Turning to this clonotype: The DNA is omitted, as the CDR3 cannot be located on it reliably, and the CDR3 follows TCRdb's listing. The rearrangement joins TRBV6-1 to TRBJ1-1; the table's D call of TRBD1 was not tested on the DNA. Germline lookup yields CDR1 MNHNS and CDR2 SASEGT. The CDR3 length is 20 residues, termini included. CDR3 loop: CASSPKTETQYFGPGTEAFF.

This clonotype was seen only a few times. The chain's CDR3 is CASSLNPTGAEQFF. The DNA of the CDR3 is TGTGCCAGCAGCTTAAATCCGACGGGGGCTGAGCAGTTCTTC. The chain recombines TRBV7-8 with TRBJ2-1, with D perhaps matching TRBD1 or TRBD2 (6 bases each). V lost 2 bases, J lost 9 bases, and 14 bases lay in between. The germline CDR1 and CDR2 sequences are SGHVS and FQNEAQ. The CDR3 runs to 14 residues.

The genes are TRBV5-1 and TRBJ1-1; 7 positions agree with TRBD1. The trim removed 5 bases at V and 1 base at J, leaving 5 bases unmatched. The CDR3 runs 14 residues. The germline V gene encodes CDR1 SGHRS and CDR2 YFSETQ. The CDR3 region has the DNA TGCGCCAGCAGGGGACAGCGAGGGAACACTGAAGCTTTCTTT. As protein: CASRGQRGNTEAFF.

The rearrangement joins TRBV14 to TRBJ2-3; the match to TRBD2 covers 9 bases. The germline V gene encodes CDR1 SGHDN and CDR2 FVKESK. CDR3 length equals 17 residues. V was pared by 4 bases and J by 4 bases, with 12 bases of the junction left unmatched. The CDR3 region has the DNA TGTGCCAGCAGCCTAGGGGGACTAGCCTTTCTCCCAGATACGCAGTATTTT. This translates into CASSLGGLAFLPDTQYF.

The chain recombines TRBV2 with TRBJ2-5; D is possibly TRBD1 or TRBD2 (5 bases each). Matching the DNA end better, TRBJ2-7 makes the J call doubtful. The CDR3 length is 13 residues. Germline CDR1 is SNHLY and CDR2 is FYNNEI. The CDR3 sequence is CASSGIRGHEQYF. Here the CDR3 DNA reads TGTGCCAGCAGTGGAATCCGGGGCCACGAGCAGTACTTC.

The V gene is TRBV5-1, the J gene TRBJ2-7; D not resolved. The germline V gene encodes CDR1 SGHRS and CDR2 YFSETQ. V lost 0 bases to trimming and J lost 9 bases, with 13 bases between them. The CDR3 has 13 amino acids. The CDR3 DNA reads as TGCGCCAGCAGCTTGGCCCCCTCGGGCGCGCAGTACTTC. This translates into CASSLAPSGAQYF.

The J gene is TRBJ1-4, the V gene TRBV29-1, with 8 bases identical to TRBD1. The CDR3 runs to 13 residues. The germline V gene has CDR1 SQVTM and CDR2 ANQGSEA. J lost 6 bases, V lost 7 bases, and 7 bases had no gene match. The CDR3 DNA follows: TGCAGCGCAGGCAGGGGGCCGTATGAAAAACTGTTTTTT. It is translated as CSAGRGPYEKLFF.

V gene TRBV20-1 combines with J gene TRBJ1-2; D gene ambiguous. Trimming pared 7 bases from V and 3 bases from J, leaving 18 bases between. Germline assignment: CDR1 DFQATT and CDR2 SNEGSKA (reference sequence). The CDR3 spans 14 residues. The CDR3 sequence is CSGQDGSRDYGYTF. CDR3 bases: TGCAGTGGGCAGGATGGATCTAGAGACTATGGCTACACCTTC.

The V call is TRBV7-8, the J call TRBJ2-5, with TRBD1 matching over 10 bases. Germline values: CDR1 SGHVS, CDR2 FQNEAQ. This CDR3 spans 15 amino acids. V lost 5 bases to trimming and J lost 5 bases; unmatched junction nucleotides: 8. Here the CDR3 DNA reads TGTGCCAGCAGCCGATCGACAGGGGGCTGGGAGACCCAGTACTTC. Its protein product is CASSRSTGGWETQYF.

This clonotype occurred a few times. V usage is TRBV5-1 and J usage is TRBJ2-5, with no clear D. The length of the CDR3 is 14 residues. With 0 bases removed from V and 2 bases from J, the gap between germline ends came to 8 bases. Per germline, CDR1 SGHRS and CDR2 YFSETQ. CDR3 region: CASSLERPQETQYF. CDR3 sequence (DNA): TGCGCCAGCAGCTTGGAACGGCCACAAGAGACCCAGTACTTC.

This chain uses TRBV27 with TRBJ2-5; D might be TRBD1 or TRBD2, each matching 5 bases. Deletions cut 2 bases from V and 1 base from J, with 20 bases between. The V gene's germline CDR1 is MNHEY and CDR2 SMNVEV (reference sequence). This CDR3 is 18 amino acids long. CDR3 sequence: CASSLGARLADAQETQYF. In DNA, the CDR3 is TGTGCCAGCAGTTTAGGGGCCAGGCTAGCAGACGCCCAAGAGACCCAGTACTTC.

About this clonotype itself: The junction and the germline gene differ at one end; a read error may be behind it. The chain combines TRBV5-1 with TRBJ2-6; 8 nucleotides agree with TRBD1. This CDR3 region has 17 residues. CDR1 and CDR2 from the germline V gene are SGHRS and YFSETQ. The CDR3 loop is CASSLAGQGSGANVRTF. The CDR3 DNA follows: TGCGCCAGCAGCTTGGCCGGACAGGGTTCTGGGGCCAACGTCCGGACTTTC.

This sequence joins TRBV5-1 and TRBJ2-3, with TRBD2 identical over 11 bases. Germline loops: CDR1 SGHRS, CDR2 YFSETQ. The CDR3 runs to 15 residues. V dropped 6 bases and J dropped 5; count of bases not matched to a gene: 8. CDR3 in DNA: TGCGCCAGCAACCCAAATGGACTAGCGGGAGATACGCAGTATTTT. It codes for CASNPNGLAGDTQYF.

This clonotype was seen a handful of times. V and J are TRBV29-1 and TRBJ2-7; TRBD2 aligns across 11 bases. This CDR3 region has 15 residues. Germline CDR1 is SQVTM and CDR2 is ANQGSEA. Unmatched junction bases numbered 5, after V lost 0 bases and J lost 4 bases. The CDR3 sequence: CSVEDRSGGAYEQYF. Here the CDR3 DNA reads TGCAGCGTTGAAGATCGTAGCGGGGGGGCATACGAGCAGTACTTC.

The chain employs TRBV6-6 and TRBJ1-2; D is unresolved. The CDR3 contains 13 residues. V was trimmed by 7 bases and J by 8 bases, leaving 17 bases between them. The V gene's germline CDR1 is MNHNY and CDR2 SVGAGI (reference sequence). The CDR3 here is CASTEGVSMGYTF. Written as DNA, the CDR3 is TGTGCCAGCACCGAGGGCGTTTCTATGGGCTACACCTTC.

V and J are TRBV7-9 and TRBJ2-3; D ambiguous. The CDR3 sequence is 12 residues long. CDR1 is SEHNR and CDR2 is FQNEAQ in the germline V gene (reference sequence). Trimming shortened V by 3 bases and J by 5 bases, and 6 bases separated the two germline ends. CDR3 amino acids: CASSLLVDTQYF. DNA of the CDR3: TGTGCCAGCAGCTTGCTGGTAGATACGCAGTATTTT.

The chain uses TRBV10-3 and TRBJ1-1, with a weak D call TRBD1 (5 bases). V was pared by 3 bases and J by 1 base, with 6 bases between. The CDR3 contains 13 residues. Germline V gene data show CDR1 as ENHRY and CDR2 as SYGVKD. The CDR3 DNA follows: TGTGCCATCAGTGATCAGGGGAACACTGAAGCTTTCTTT. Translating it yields CAISDQGNTEAFF.

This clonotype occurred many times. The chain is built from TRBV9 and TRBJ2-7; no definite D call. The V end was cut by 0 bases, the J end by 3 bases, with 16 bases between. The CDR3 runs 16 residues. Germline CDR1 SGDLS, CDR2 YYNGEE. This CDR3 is CASSVAGQNVIYEQYF. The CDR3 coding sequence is TGTGCCAGCAGCGTAGCTGGGCAGAATGTCATCTACGAGCAGTACTTC. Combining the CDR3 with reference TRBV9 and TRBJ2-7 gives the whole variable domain DSGVTQTPKHLITATGQRVTLRCSPRSGDLSVYWYQQSLDQGLQFLIQYYNGEERAKGNILERFSAQQFPDLHSELNLSSLELGDSALYFCASSVAGQNVIYEQYFGPGTRLTVT.

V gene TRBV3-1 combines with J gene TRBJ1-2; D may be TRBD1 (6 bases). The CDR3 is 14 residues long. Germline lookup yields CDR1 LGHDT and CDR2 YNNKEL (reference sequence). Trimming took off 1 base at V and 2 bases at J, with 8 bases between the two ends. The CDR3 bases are TGTGCCAGCAGCCAAGTCACAGGGAACTATGGCTACACCTTC. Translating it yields CASSQVTGNYGYTF.

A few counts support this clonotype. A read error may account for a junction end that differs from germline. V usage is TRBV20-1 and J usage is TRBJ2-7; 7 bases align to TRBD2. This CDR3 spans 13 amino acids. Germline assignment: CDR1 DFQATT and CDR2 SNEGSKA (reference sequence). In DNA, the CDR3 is TGCAGTGCAGCCATACTAGCGAGCTACGAACAGTACTTC. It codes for CSAAILASYEQYF.

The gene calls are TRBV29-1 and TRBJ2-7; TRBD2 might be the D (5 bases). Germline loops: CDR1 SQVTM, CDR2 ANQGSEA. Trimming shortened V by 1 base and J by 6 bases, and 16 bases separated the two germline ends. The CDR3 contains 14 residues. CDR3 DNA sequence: TGCAGCGTTGAAGCGCGGGTCCCCCAGCGCGAGCAGTACTTC. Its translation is CSVEARVPQREQYF.